This T cell receptor (beta chain) is from a study of cytomegalovirus exposure and HLA in healthy donors. In the PCR, 60 Vbeta and 13 Jbeta primers were used. Assay used: immunoSEQ multiplex PCR; TCRdb lists only in-frame clones, some missing. The sample lists approximately 200,000 clones; nearly 80% were seen once. Study outcomes and limitations: Sequencing likely caused a cluster of highly shared sequence variants. Later analysis placed DRB1 highest and HLA-C lowest in TCR association rates, which differed by HLA locus. The study designated over 150 TCR beta chains cytomegalovirus-associated. A few chains linked to CMV were shown in vitro to be specific for CMV antigens.

As to this clone: The antigen is not known.

This CDR3 has 14 amino acids. Germline V gives CDR1 SGHAT, CDR2 FQNNGV. V lost 2 bases, J lost 1 base, and 5 bases lay in between. Sequencing was done on a sample of PBMCs. V usage is TRBV11-2 and J usage is TRBJ2-2; a possible D gene is TRBD1 (5 bases). This sequence was found in a woman in her thirties in good health and CMV-seropositive. For the CDR3, the DNA is TGTGCCAGCAGCTTAAGGGGGAACACCGGGGAGCTGTTTTTT. Residues: CASSLRGNTGELFF. The entire variable domain, with the rest obtained from reference TRBV11-2 and TRBJ2-2, is as follows: EAGVAQSPRYKIIEKRQSVAFWCNPISGHATLYWYQQILGQGPKLLIQFQNNGVVDDSQLPKDRFSAERLKGVDSTLKIQPAKLEDSAVYLCASSLRGNTGELFFGEGSRLTVL.